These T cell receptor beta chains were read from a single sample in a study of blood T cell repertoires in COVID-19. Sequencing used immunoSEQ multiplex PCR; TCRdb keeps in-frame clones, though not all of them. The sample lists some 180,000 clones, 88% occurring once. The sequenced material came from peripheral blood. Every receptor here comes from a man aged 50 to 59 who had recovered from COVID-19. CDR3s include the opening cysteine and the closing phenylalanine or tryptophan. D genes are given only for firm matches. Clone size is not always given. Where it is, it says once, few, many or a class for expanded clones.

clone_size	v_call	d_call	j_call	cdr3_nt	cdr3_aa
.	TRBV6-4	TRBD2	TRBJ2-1	TGTGCCAGCAGTGAGTTTAGCGGGGCACACAATGAGCAGTTCTTC	CASSEFSGAHNEQFF
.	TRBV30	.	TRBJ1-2	TGTGCCTGGAGCCCGTCTGGGGCGGACTATGGCTACACCTTC	CAWSPSGADYGYTF
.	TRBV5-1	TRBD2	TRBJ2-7	TGCGCCAGCAGCTTGGGACTAGCAAGGAGTACCTACGAGCAGTACTTC	CASSLGLARSTYEQYF
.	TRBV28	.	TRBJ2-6	TGTGCCAGCAGTCGTCCCTCTGGGGCCAACGTCCTGACTTTC	CASSRPSGANVLTF
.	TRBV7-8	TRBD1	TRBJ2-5	TGTGCCAGCAGCTCACAGGGGGCGGAGGAGACCCAGTACTTC	CASSSQGAEETQYF
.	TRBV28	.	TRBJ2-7	TGTGCCAGCAGTCAAACAGGGACCTACGAGCAGTACTTC	CASSQTGTYEQYF
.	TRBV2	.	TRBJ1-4	TGTGCCAGCAGTGCCGTAAATGAAAAACTGTTTTTT	CASSAVNEKLFF
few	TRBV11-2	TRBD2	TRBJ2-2	TGTGCCAGCAGCTTAGCGGTAGCGGGGAACACCGGGGAGCTGTTTTTT	CASSLAVAGNTGELFF
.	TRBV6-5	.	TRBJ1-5	TGTGCCAGCAGTCTCAGGGAGGGAAGGCAGCCCCAGCATTTT	CASSLREGRQPQHF
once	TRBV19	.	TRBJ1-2	TGTGCCAGTAGTATACCGGGCGCCAGGGGCAGTGGCTACACCTTC	CASSIPGARGSGYTF
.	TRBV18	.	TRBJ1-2	TGTGCCAGCTCACGGGACTCTGGCTACACCTTC	CASSRDSGYTF
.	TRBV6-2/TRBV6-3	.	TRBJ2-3	TGTGCCAGCAGTTACGGAGGGAGTGCAGATACGCAGTATTTT	CASSYGGSADTQYF
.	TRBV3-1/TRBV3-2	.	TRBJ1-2	TGTGCCAGCAGCCAAGATGCGGGTGTCCCCGGTCGAGGCTACACCTTC	CASSQDAGVPGRGYTF
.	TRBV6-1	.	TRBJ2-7	TGTGCCAGCAGTGCCCTGCCCAGGGTTCCCTCCTACGAGCAGTACTTC	CASSALPRVPSYEQYF
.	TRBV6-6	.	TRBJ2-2	TGTGCCAGCAGTTACTCGAGTCAGGGTGCCGGGGAGCTGTTTTTT	CASSYSSQGAGELFF